Presented here are 29 T cell receptor beta chains from one specimen sequenced in a study of T cell responses to AZD1222 COVID-19 vaccine. Measured with immunoSEQ multiplex PCR; TCRdb has only the in-frame clones, and not every one. The profile shows about 170,000 clones, 85% to 95% of them singletons. The sequencing used peripheral blood, collected on day 0 of AZD1222 vaccination. These receptor sequences come from an adult in good health.

This chain joins TRBV20-1 and TRBJ1-4; 7 nucleotides match TRBD1. Germline V gives CDR1 DFQATT, CDR2 SNEGSKA (reference sequence). V was clipped by 3 bases and J by 8 bases; unmatched bases: 6. The CDR3 length is 13 residues. CDR3 coding DNA: TGCAGTGCTAGTAAAGGGGGCAACGAAAAACTGTTTTTT. Translation: CSASKGGNEKLFF.

The chain joins TRBV6-5 to TRBJ2-7; D is unclear. Trimming took off 11 bases at V and 3 bases at J, with 11 bases between the two ends. The germline V gene has CDR1 MNHEY and CDR2 SVGAGI. This CDR3 is built from 11 residues. This CDR3 reads CACHRGYEQYF. The CDR3, as DNA: TGTGCCTGTCATCGCGGCTACGAGCAGTACTTC.

The chain joins TRBV9 to TRBJ1-1; 8 bases align to TRBD1. Germline V lookup: CDR1 SGDLS, CDR2 YYNGEE. V gave up 3 bases and J gave up 3 bases; unmatched junction bases: 4. There are 14 residues in the CDR3. For the CDR3, the DNA is TGTGCCAGCAGCGGACAGGGGAGGGACACTGAAGCTTTCTTT. It encodes CASSGQGRDTEAFF.

J is TRBJ1-5 and V is TRBV7-8; 7 bases line up with TRBD1. The V gene's germline CDR1 is SGHVS and CDR2 FQNEAQ. V lost 3 bases and J lost 5; bases outside the gene matches: 1. This CDR3 region has 13 residues. The chain's CDR3 is CASSFTGDQPQHF. The CDR3 DNA reads as TGTGCCAGCAGCTTTACAGGGGATCAGCCCCAGCATTTT.

This chain joins TRBV5-4 and TRBJ1-6, with TRBD1 matching 9 bases. Germline V lookup: CDR1 SGHNT, CDR2 YYREEE (reference sequence). The trim removed 0 bases at V and 8 bases at J, leaving 6 bases unmatched. CDR3 length equals 16 residues. CDR3 in amino acids: CASSLEQGARYSPLHF. In nucleotides, the CDR3 is TGTGCCAGCAGCTTGGAACAGGGGGCGAGGTATTCACCCCTCCACTTT.

The CDR3 sequence is CASSPITRRTSGNTIYF. DNA of the CDR3: TGTGCCAGCTCACCAATTACACGACGGACCTCTGGAAACACCATATATTTT. This chain uses TRBV18 with TRBJ1-3; D gene unclear. The CDR3 is 17 amino acids. Germline CDR1 reads KGHSH; CDR2 reads LQKENI. Trimming took off 2 bases at V and 0 bases at J, with 14 bases between the two ends.

The V gene is TRBV27, the J gene TRBJ2-7; D may correspond to TRBD1 or TRBD2 (7 bases each). This CDR3 comprises 17 residues. V lost 5 bases to trimming and J lost 3 bases, with 23 bases between them. Germline values: CDR1 MNHEY, CDR2 SMNVEV (reference sequence). In nucleotides, the CDR3 is TGTGCCAGCAGTGGGGGGGGACCGGGACAGAGTCTCTACGAGCAGTACTTC. Protein product: CASSGGGPGQSLYEQYF.

V is TRBV2 and J is TRBJ2-3; 8 nucleotides match TRBD2. The length of the CDR3 is 15 residues. V shed 10 bases and J 2 bases; nucleotides not matched to a gene: 11. Germline V gives CDR1 SNHLY, CDR2 FYNNEI. CDR3 residues: CAKRLIAGNTDTQYF. CDR3 DNA: TGTGCCAAACGACTGATAGCGGGGAACACAGATACGCAGTATTTT.

The J gene is TRBJ2-1, the V gene TRBV4-2; a weak D match, TRBD1 (5 bases). This CDR3 spans 17 amino acids. Germline loops: CDR1 LGHNA, CDR2 YNFKEQ. The V end was cut by 0 bases, the J end by 0 bases, with 12 bases between. CDR3: CASSQEPDSSSYNEQFF. The CDR3 DNA reads TGTGCCAGCAGCCAAGAACCCGACAGTTCCTCCTACAATGAGCAGTTCTTC.

The gene calls are TRBV2 and TRBJ1-3, with unresolved D. The germline V gene has CDR1 SNHLY and CDR2 FYNNEI. Between the trimmed V and J ends, which lost 6 bases and 1 base, there was a span of 7 bases. CDR3 length equals 13 residues. The CDR3, as DNA: TGTGCCAGCAGGGGAGAGTCTGGAAACACCATATATTTT. Protein sequence: CASRGESGNTIYF.

This clone was seen only a few times. The V call is TRBV27, the J call TRBJ1-2, with TRBD1 matching over 9 bases. The CDR3 totals 15 residues. Looked up from germline, CDR1 is MNHEY and CDR2 is SMNVEV (reference sequence). Losses at the gene ends were 3 bases for V and 8 bases for J; bases not matched to a gene: 10. The CDR3 here is CASSFGTGLLTGYTF. CDR3 sequence (DNA): TGTGCCAGCAGTTTCGGGACAGGGCTCCTTACGGGCTACACCTTC.

This chain joins TRBV30 and TRBJ1-5, with 9 nucleotides matching TRBD1. From germline, CDR1 is GTSNPN and CDR2 SVGIG (reference sequence). CDR3 length: 17 amino acids. With V trimmed by 1 base and J by 1 base, 8 bases remained unmatched. This CDR3 reads CAWSGGTGSMSNQPQHF. The CDR3 DNA sequence: TGTGCCTGGAGTGGAGGGACAGGGTCTATGAGCAATCAGCCCCAGCATTTT.

The chain joins TRBV7-8 to TRBJ1-2; 9 positions match TRBD1. CDR3 size: 15 residues. V was pared by 5 bases and J by 8 bases, with 12 bases of the junction left unmatched. Germline loops: CDR1 SGHVS, CDR2 FQNEAQ. The CDR3 nucleotides read TGTGCCAGCAGCCCCTCGGGACAGGGTATGTTCGGCTACACCTTC. Protein sequence: CASSPSGQGMFGYTF.

The chain uses TRBV7-9 and TRBJ2-1, with 7 bases matching TRBD1. The CDR3 loop spans 20 amino acids. The junction had 19 bases not matched to a gene; V was cut back by 5 bases and J by 0 bases. Germline V gene lookup returns CDR1 SEHNR and CDR2 FQNEAQ (reference sequence). The CDR3 loop reads CASSRWDRGQDLGSYNEQFF. In DNA form, the CDR3 reads TGTGCCAGCAGCAGATGGGACAGAGGACAAGATCTAGGCTCCTACAATGAGCAGTTCTTC. The whole variable domain, filled in from reference TRBV7-9 and TRBJ2-1, reads DTGVSQNPRHKITKRGQNVTFRCDPISEHNRLYWYRQTLGQGPEFLTYFQNEAQLEKSRLLSDRFSAERPKGSFSTLEIQRTEQGDSAMYLCASSRWDRGQDLGSYNEQFFGPGTRLTVL.

This clone was seen only once. The chain combines TRBV7-9 with TRBJ1-5; possible D gene TRBD1, 5 bases. Per germline, CDR1 SEHNR and CDR2 FQNEAQ (reference sequence). Between the trimmed V and J ends, which lost 1 base and 2 bases, there was a span of 12 bases. The CDR3 has 16 amino acids. The CDR3 reads CASSLGGGEGNQPQHF. CDR3 sequence (DNA): TGTGCCAGCAGCTTAGGGGGCGGGGAAGGCAATCAGCCCCAGCATTTT.

The rearrangement uses TRBV6-1 and TRBJ1-2; D is ambiguous. V lost 2 bases to trimming and J lost 5 bases, with 9 bases between them. The length of the CDR3 is 13 residues. Germline V gives CDR1 MNHNS, CDR2 SASEGT. This CDR3 is CASSELQFYGYTF. Here the CDR3 DNA reads TGTGCCAGCAGTGAACTACAGTTTTATGGCTACACCTTC.

The chain recombines TRBV9 with TRBJ1-3, with D maybe TRBD1 (5 bases). V lost 3 bases, J lost 1 base, and 11 bases lay in between. Germline V CDR1 and CDR2: SGDLS, YYNGEE. The CDR3 runs 15 residues. As DNA, the CDR3 is TGTGCCAGCAGCGCGGGACTATTATCTGGAAACACCATATATTTT. Protein product: CASSAGLLSGNTIYF.

The chain joins TRBV3-1 (or the pseudogene TRBV3-2) to TRBJ2-1; 9 bases align to TRBD2. The V gene's germline CDR1 is LGHDT and CDR2 YNNKEL (reference sequence). The CDR3 has 15 amino acids. Trimming cost V 3 bases and J 15 bases; bases outside gene matches: 15. CDR3 amino acids: CASSHRKNLGGRAFF. CDR3 in DNA: TGTGCCAGCAGCCACCGAAAGAATCTGGGCGGGAGGGCGTTCTTC.

The J gene is TRBJ2-5, the V gene TRBV19; D gene ambiguous. This CDR3 is built from 16 residues. The V gene's germline CDR1 is LNHDA and CDR2 SQIVND (reference sequence). The ends were cut back, 2 bases at V and 0 bases at J, with 13 bases in the middle. The CDR3 here is CASSILYSSNQETQYF. For the CDR3, the DNA is TGTGCCAGTAGTATACTCTACAGTAGTAACCAAGAGACCCAGTACTTC.

The chain links TRBV27 to TRBJ1-1, with D perhaps matching TRBD1 (6 bases). Trimming took off 5 bases at V and 4 bases at J, with 14 bases between the two ends. Germline V CDR1 and CDR2: MNHEY, SMNVEV (reference sequence). This CDR3 is 14 amino acids long. CDR3 region: CASSPGGGGTEAFF. The CDR3 DNA reads as TGTGCCAGCAGTCCTGGGGGCGGGGGCACTGAAGCTTTCTTT.

This chain connects TRBV12-5 to TRBJ2-1; D remains ambiguous. Germline V gives CDR1 LGHNT, CDR2 FRNRAP. Trimming stripped 2 bases from V and 2 bases from J, with 4 bases between. This CDR3 has 13 residues. Here the CDR3 DNA reads TGTGCTAGTGGTTTGAACCCCTACAATGAGCAGTTCTTC. Its protein product is CASGLNPYNEQFF. Looking up the rest from reference TRBV12-5 and TRBJ2-1 gives the full variable domain: DARVTQTPRHKVTEMGQEVTMRCQPILGHNTVFWYRQTMMQGLELLAYFRNRAPLDDSGMPKDRFSAEMPDATLATLKIQPSEPRDSAVYFCASGLNPYNEQFFGPGTRLTVL.

This chain joins TRBV11-2 and TRBJ2-7; a possible D gene is TRBD1 (6 bases). From germline, CDR1 is SGHAT and CDR2 FQNNGV. V dropped 2 bases and J dropped 3 bases, with 11 bases sitting between them. CDR3 length: 14 amino acids. The CDR3 nucleotides are TGTGCCAGCAGCTTATCCACAGGGAACTACGAGCAGTACTTC. Its translation is CASSLSTGNYEQYF.

The rearrangement uses TRBV7-9 and TRBJ2-7; 11 bases are a match to TRBD2. The CDR3 sequence is 16 residues long. Germline V gene lookup returns CDR1 SEHNR and CDR2 FQNEAQ (reference sequence). The J segment lost 1 base and the V segment lost 1 base, leaving 3 bases of the junction unmatched. CDR3 in DNA: TGTGCCAGCAGCTTAGATAGCGGGAGGGCTTCCTACGAGCAGTACTTC. It translates to CASSLDSGRASYEQYF.

This chain uses TRBV3-1 (or the pseudogene TRBV3-2) with TRBJ2-7, with 9 nucleotides matching TRBD2. This CDR3 is built from 14 residues. Germline loops: CDR1 LGHDT, CDR2 YNNKEL (reference sequence). J was trimmed by 4 bases and V by 6 bases; bases with no gene match: 7. The CDR3 sequence is CASSRASGTYEQYF. CDR3 nucleotides: TGTGCCAGCAGTCGCGCTAGCGGGACATACGAGCAGTACTTC.

The V call is TRBV11-2, the J call TRBJ2-5; 7 bases fit TRBD2. Germline V gene data show CDR1 as SGHAT and CDR2 as FQNNGV. CDR3 length: 16 amino acids. J was trimmed by 4 bases and V by 2 bases; bases with no gene match: 10. In DNA, the CDR3 is TGTGCCAGCAGCTTATTTTCTCTGGGGGAGGGAGAGACCCAGTACTTC. This codes for CASSLFSLGEGETQYF.

The chain uses TRBV5-4 and TRBJ2-2, with TRBD2 identical over 7 bases. Germline V gene sequence: CDR1 SGHNT, CDR2 YYREEE (reference sequence). J gave up 3 bases and V 4 bases, and 15 bases lay outside the gene matches. The CDR3 has 18 amino acids. The CDR3 DNA reads as TGTGCCAGCAGCGTGCGAAGTGGTTCGGGGGGATACACCGGGGAGCTGTTTTTT. Protein: CASSVRSGSGGYTGELFF.

V is TRBV5-6 and J is TRBJ2-7; possible D gene TRBD2, 7 bases. This CDR3 has 16 residues. V was trimmed by 2 bases and J by 6 bases, leaving 21 bases between them. Germline V lookup: CDR1 SGHDT, CDR2 YYEEEE. CDR3 nucleotides: TGTGCCAGCAGCTTCCGATCGTGGGGGGGCAATCCCGAGCAGTACTTC. Its translation is CASSFRSWGGNPEQYF.

This chain uses TRBV11-2 with TRBJ2-3; tentative D call: TRBD2 (7 bases). V was trimmed by 7 bases and J by 4 bases, leaving 15 bases between them. The germline gives CDR1 SGHAT, CDR2 FQNNGV. This CDR3 spans 14 amino acids. The CDR3 reads CASTIAGASDTQYF. As DNA, the CDR3 is TGTGCCAGCACCATCGCGGGGGCTTCAGATACGCAGTATTTT.

This chain joins TRBV18 and TRBJ2-2, with no clear D. The CDR3 contains 13 residues. CDR1 KGHSH and CDR2 LQKENI come from the germline V gene. V dropped 4 bases and J dropped 6 bases, with 9 bases sitting between them. CDR3 in amino acids: CASSLSAAGELFF. The CDR3 DNA reads as TGTGCCAGCTCACTCTCTGCGGCCGGGGAGCTGTTTTTT.